One T cell receptor beta chain is described in this entry. This specimen belongs to a study of shared clonotypes between healthy human individuals. None of the donors, who were healthy HIV-negative adults, had recently had acute infections or vaccinations. Each donor was a Caucasian adult residing in Nashville, Tennessee. Sequencing of unsorted PBMC DNA was carried out using ten immunoSEQ deep assay plates. Some clones are missing from TCRdb's copy, which holds only in-frame ones; the method was immunoSEQ multiplex PCR. Of 90,000 to 100,000 clones listed, around half are singletons. Germline V gene data show CDR1 as MNHEY and CDR2 as SVGAGI. Between the trimmed V and J ends, which lost 6 bases and 6 bases, there was a span of 9 bases. The CDR3 spans 12 residues.

Sequences were obtained from PBMCs. This clonotype originated in a woman between 40 and 55 years old in good health. Some clones in this sample may be carry-over from other donors' samples. The rearrangement uses TRBV6-5 and TRBJ1-3; D perhaps matches TRBD1 (5 bases). Here the CDR3 reads CASSRRENTIYF. The CDR3 DNA sequence: TGTGCCAGCAGCCGCAGGGAAAACACCATATATTTT.